A single TCR beta chain is shown here with its context. This entry is derived from a study of T cell changes during pregnancy in multiple sclerosis. The CDR3 runs to 15 residues. Trimming cost V 3 bases and J 6 bases, with 18 bases left between them. CDR1 is MNHNS and CDR2 is SASEGT in the germline V gene. Here immunoSEQ multiplex PCR was the method, and the copy in TCRdb shows in-frame clones only, minus some. The sample includes approximately 30,000 clones, about 89% of them seen just once. The receptor was isolated from a female donor in good health, enrolled as a control in a pregnancy study. Specimen: CD4+ T cells from peripheral blood mononuclear cells, collected in the first trimester of pregnancy. The chain carries TRBV6-1 and TRBJ2-7; possibly TRBD2 for D (7 bases). In DNA, the CDR3 is TGTGCCAGCAGTGATAGAAATCGGGGGGCTCCCGAGCAGTACTTC. This gives the protein CASSDRNRGAPEQYF.